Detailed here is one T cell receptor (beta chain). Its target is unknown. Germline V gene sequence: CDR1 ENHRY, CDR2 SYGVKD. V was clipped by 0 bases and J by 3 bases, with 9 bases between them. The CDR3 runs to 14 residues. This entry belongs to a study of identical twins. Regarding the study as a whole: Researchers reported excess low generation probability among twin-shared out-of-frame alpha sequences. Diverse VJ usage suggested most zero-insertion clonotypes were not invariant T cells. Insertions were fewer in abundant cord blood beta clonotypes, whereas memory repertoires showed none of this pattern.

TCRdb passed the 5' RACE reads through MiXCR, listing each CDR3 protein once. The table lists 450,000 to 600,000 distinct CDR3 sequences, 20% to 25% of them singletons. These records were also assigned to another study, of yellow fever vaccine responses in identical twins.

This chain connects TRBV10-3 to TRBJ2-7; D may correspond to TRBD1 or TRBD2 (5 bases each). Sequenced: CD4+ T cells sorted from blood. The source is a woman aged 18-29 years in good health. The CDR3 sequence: CAISESGDHYEQYF. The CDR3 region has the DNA TGTGCCATCAGTGAGTCCGGGGACCACTACGAGCAGTACTTC.